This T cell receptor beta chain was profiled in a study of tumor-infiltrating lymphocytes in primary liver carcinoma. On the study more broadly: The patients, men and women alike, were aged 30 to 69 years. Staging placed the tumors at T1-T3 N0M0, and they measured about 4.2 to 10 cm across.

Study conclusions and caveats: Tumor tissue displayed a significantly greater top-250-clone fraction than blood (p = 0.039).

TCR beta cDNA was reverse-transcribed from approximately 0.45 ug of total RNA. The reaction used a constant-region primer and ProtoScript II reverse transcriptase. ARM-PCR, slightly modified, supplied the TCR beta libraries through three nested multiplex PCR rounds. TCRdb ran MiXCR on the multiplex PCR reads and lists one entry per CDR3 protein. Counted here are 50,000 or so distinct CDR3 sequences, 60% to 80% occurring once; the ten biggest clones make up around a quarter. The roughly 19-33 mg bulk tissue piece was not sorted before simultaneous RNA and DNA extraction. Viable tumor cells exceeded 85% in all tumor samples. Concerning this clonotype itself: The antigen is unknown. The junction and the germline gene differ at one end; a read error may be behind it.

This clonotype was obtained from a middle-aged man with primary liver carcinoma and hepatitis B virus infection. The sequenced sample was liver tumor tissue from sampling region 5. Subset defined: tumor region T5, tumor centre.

This CDR3 reads CASSYSAGVSNQLQHF. The CDR3 DNA sequence: TGTGCCAGCAGTTACTCGGCGGGTGTTAGCAATCAGCTCCAGCATTTT. The chain uses TRBV6-5 and TRBJ1-5; D is ambiguous. The germline CDR1 and CDR2 sequences are MNHEY and SVGAGI. The CDR3 loop spans 16 amino acids.